The sequence of this T cell receptor (beta chain) was determined in a study of T cells in Graves' hyperthyroidism and ophthalmopathy. Overall study results and limits: Model-based prediction identified ophthalmopathy a median around 6.5 months prior to its onset.

RNA transcripts provided the source from which TCR beta CDR3 regions were amplified. The study used the HTBI primer set for a first-round RT-PCR of the TCR CDR3. TCRdb reprocessed the multiplex PCR reads via MiXCR and lists one record per CDR3 protein. The sample carries 450,000 to 650,000 distinct CDR3 sequences, more than 13% recorded once. The PBMCs studied were ones that came from approximately 9.9 ml fresh peripheral blood. This CDR3 is 15 amino acids long. Looked up from germline, CDR1 is GTSNPN and CDR2 is SVGIG (reference sequence). The ends lost 5 bases at V and 5 bases at J; junction bases unmatched: 7. Many counts were recorded for this clonotype. The antigen is unknown.

Sample: blood. The rearrangement joins TRBV30 to TRBJ2-5; TRBD2 matches at 14 bases. The sequence was obtained from a woman in her late teens or twenties with Graves' ophthalmopathy. This CDR3 reads CAWGTSGSAGETQYF. In DNA, the CDR3 is TGTGCCTGGGGGACTAGCGGGAGCGCCGGGGAGACCCAGTACTTC.